This T cell receptor beta chain was sequenced during a study of T cells after yellow fever vaccination (dated by TCRdb to between 2018 and 2020). At the level of the whole study: Libraries from fractions with low cell numbers were prepared with the SMART-Seq v4 Ultra Low Input RNA kit. Blood samples were taken at several timepoints before and after primary and secondary immunization, and bulk PBMC replicates and cell subsets were isolated. The cohort comprised two healthy male donors, one aged 18 to 29 and one aged 30 to 40 years. Bulk TCR alpha and beta repertoires were sequenced longitudinally to track T-cell clones before and after primary and booster YFV17D yellow fever vaccination.

Reading the label with the study, this specimen's treatment or condition is: live attenuated yellow fever vaccine strain. PBMCs were isolated from peripheral blood using a standard Ficoll-Paque protocol. Dynabeads CD4 and CD8 positive selection kits were used to isolate the CD4 and CD8 T-cell fractions. RNA was extracted with TriZol from bulk PBMCs, CD4 and CD8 fractions, and dextramer-positive and dextramer-negative fractions. In the case of this clonotype: This receptor's antigen is unknown. There are no base qualities to consult, and no much larger clone falls within one base.

Sequencing took place on an Illumina NovaSeq 6000. TCR cDNA was made using 5'RACE template switching, a step that added a universal primer site and unique molecular identifiers. Priming for cDNA synthesis came from both the TCR alpha and TCR beta constant segments. Two PCR steps were used to amplify libraries, with sample barcodes and sequencing adapters being added in the second step. Sequencing of libraries was done on Illumina HiSeq 2500 (2x100 bp) or NovaSeq (2x150 bp). The original methods were these. Demultiplexing of reads and collapsing into UMI consensus sequences were performed with MIGEC, and V(D)J alignment was carried out with MiXCR. Using edgeR on replicate PBMC samples, clonotypes were called vaccine-responding if FDR was below 0.01 and the log2 fold change was above 5 up to day 15. Each bulk clonotype received a CD4 or CD8 identity based on whether the sequenced CD4 or CD8 repertoire contained that clonotype at higher abundance. TCRdb reprocessing: public reads trimmed at Q25 with fastp, clones called with MiXCR, in-frame beta chains kept. Rows with a matching CDR3 protein are joined into one entry that keeps the most common DNA and genes. In this record, the V and J calls reflect TCRdb's handling and not the investigators' own analysis. The sample table lists about 320,000 distinct CDR3 sequences, around 10% of them with a count of one. The leading ten clones occupy around 3.2% of the sample.

CDR1 and CDR2, looked up from the germline V gene, are LGHNA and YNFKEQ. Measured from the cysteine to the phenylalanine, the CDR3 is 17 residues long. CDR3 DNA is the only sequence kept; it has 51 bases, read in frame from the first base. V is clipped by 1 base and J by 5 bases, and the sequence between their germline boundaries is 18 bases long. Broad study findings and their caveats: The secondary T-cell response was weaker than the primary response but faster, peaking on day 5 instead of day 15. Computational filtering was needed because FACS-sorted repertoires could contain abundant contaminating clonotypes from the bulk population. Only a couple of donors were included in the study, so the extent to which the findings can be generalized is limited. A small share of clonotypes was detected in both CD4 and CD8 compartments, with the overlap likely arising from convergent recombination. After the booster, most clones that had expanded after primary vaccination were detected again (around 96% of CD4 and more than 85% of CD8), suggesting broad maintenance of memory.

Sample: CD4+ T cells sorted from PBMCs, taken 45 days after the yellow fever booster vaccination. This sequence was found in a man younger than 35 who received the YFV17D yellow fever vaccine. The sequence links TRBV4-2 to TRBJ2-1; the D gene assignment is ambiguous. In nucleotides, the sequence is TGTGCCAGCAGCCAAGGGGGTGGGCTGCAGAATAACAATGAGCAGTTCTTC. Its coded protein is CASSQGGGLQNNNEQFF.